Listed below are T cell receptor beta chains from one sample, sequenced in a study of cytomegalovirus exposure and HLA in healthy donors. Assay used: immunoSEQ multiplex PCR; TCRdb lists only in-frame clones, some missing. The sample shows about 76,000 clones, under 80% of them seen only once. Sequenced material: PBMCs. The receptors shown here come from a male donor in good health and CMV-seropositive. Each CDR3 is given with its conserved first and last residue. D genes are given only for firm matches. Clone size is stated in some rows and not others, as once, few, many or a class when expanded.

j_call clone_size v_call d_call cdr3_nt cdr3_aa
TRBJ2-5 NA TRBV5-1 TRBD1 TGCGCCAGCAGCCAGGACAGGCCCCACCTCCAAGAGACCCAGTACTTC CASSQDRPHLQETQYF
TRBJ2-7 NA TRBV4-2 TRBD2 TGTGCCAGCAGCCAATCCTTTGGGACTAGCGGGAGTCACGAGCAGTACTTC CASSQSFGTSGSHEQYF
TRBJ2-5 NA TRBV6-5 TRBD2 TGTGCCAGCAGAACCCCCGTGGGACTAGCGGGTACCCAGTACTTC CASRTPVGLAGTQYF
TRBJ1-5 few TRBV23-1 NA TGCGCCAGCAGTCAACCCGGGACACCCGAGAAGAGCAATCAGCCCCAGCATTTT CASSQPGTPEKSNQPQHF
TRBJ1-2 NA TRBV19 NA TGTGCCAGCACCGGACAGTTTCACGGCTACACCTTC CASTGQFHGYTF
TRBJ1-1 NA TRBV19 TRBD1 TGTGCCAGTAGTAACCTTGACAGGGCGTCGGCTGAAGCTTTCTTT CASSNLDRASAEAFF
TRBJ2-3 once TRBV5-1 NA TGCGCCAGCAGCCCGGAGAGGGGGAACACAGATACGCAGTATTTT CASSPERGNTDTQYF
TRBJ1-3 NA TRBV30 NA TGTGCCTGGAGTGCAGGGGCTGGAAACACCATATATTTT CAWSAGAGNTIYF
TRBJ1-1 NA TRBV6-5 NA TGTGCCAGCAGATTACGACGGGTGACTGAAGCTTTCTTT CASRLRRVTEAFF
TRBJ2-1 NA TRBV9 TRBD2 TGTGCCAGCAGGAAGCCGGGACTAGCGGGGAATGAGCAGTTCTTC CASRKPGLAGNEQFF
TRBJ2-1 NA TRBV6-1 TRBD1 TGTGCCAGCAGTGAACGGGACAGGGGCGTTAGTGAGCAGTTCTTC CASSERDRGVSEQFF
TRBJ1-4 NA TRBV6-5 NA TGTGCCAGCAGTTACAGTCGGCAGGGATCTGGTGAAAAACTGTTTTTT CASSYSRQGSGEKLFF
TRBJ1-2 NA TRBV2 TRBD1 TGTGCCAGCAGTGAGGGACAGGGCCAATACTATGGCTACACCTTC CASSEGQGQYYGYTF
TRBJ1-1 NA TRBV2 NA TGTGCCAGCAGTGAATTCAGAGGGAAAGCTTTCTTT CASSEFRGKAFF
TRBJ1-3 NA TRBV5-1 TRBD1 TGCGCCAGCAGCAGCCCGGCAGGGGGTAGTGGAAACACCATATATTTT CASSSPAGGSGNTIYF
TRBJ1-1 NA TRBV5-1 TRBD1 TGCGCCAGCAGCTTGGCGCAGGGGGATAACACTGAAGCTTTCTTT CASSLAQGDNTEAFF
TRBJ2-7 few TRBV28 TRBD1 TGTGCCAGCAGTTCCCGGACAGGGACCTACGAGCAGTACTTC CASSSRTGTYEQYF
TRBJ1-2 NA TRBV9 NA TGTGCCAGCAGCCTACGAGGGGGGGGCGCGATCTATGGCTACACCTTC CASSLRGGGAIYGYTF
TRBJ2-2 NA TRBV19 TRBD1 TGTGCCACTAAAATCAGGGGGACCGGGGAGCTGTTTTTT CATKIRGTGELFF
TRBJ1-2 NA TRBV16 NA TGTGCCAGCAGCCAGGCGGGGGGTAACTATGGCTACACCTTC CASSQAGGNYGYTF
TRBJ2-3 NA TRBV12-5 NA TGTGCTAGTGGTTCGATACCGACTAGATCAGATACGCAGTATTTT CASGSIPTRSDTQYF
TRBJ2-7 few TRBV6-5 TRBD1 TGTGCCAGCACCCAGGGGGCGAGATACGAGCAGTACTTC CASTQGARYEQYF
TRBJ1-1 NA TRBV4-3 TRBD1 TGCGCCAGCAGCCAGGACAGGGCTTCCACTGAAGCTTTCTTT CASSQDRASTEAFF
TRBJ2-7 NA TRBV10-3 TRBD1 TGTGCCATCAGCTTGGGACAGAGTGACGAGCAGTACTTC CAISLGQSDEQYF
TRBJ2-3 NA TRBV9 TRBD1 TGTGCCAGCAGCGCGGGACAGGGGGCAAGGCAGTATTTT CASSAGQGARQYF
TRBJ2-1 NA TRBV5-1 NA TGCGCCAGCAGCTTGATTTTTAACTACAATGAGCAGTTCTTC CASSLIFNYNEQFF
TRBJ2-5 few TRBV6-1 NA TGTGCCAGCAGTGGTGCGCCTAGCCGCCACCAAGAGACCCAGTACTTC CASSGAPSRHQETQYF
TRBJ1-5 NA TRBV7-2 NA TGTGCCAGCAGCTTGCTAAATCAGCCCCAGCATTTT CASSLLNQPQHF
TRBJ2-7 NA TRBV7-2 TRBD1 TGTGCCAGCAGCCCCACAGGGGGAAGCTCCTACGAGCAGTACTTC CASSPTGGSSYEQYF
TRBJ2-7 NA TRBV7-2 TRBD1 TGTGCCAGCAGCTTGGGACAGGCCAGCCTCGAGCAGTACTTC CASSLGQASLEQYF
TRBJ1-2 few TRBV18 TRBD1 TGTGCCAGCTCACCGGGGACAGGGGATTTGAGTGGCTACACCTTC CASSPGTGDLSGYTF
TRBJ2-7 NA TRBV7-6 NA TGTGCCAGCAGCTTAGTCAGATACGACGAGCAGTACTTC CASSLVRYDEQYF
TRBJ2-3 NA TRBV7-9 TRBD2 TGTGCCAGCAGCCCTCGGACTAGCGGACCCACAGATACGCAGTATTTT CASSPRTSGPTDTQYF
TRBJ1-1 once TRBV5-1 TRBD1 TGCGCCAGCAGCTTCAAGGGGGCGAGAACTGAAGCTTTCTTT CASSFKGARTEAFF
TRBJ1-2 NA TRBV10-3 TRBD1 TGTGCCATCAGTGGTCCGGGACAGGGGGCTGAAAACTATGGCTACACCTTC CAISGPGQGAENYGYTF
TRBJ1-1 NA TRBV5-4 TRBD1 TGTGCCAGCAGCCCCGGAGGGGGCCGGACTGAAGCTTTCTTT CASSPGGGRTEAFF
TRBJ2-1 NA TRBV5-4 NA TGTGCCAGCAGCTGGGACTCCAATGAGCAGTTCTTC CASSWDSNEQFF
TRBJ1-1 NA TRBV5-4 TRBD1 TGTGCCAGCCAAAACAGGGGTTCGGGGTGGAACACTGAAGCTTTCTTT CASQNRGSGWNTEAFF
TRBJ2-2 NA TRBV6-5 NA TGTGCGGAGGGGGCCGGGGACACCGGGGAGCTGTTTTTT CAEGAGDTGELFF
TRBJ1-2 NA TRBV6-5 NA TGTGCCAGCAGTTCGACATCCGGGGTCAACTATGGCTACACCTTC CASSSTSGVNYGYTF